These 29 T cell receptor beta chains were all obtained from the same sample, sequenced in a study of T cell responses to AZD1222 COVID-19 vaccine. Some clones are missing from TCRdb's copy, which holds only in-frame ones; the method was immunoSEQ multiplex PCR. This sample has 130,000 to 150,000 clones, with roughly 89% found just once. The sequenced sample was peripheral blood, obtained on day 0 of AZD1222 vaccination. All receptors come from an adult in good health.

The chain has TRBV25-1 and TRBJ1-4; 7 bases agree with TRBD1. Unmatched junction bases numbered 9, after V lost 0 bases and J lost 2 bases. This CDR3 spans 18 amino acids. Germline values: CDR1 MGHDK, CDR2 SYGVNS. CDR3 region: CASSEYGRGEGTNEKLFF. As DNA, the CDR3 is TGTGCCAGCAGTGAATACGGCAGGGGGGAAGGCACTAATGAAAAACTGTTTTTT. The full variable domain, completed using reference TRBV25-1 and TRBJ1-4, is EADIYQTPRYLVIGTGKKITLECSQTMGHDKMYWYQQDPGMELHLIHYSYGVNSTEKGDLSSESTVSRIRTEHFPLTLESARPSHTSQYLCASSEYGRGEGTNEKLFFGSGTQLSVL.

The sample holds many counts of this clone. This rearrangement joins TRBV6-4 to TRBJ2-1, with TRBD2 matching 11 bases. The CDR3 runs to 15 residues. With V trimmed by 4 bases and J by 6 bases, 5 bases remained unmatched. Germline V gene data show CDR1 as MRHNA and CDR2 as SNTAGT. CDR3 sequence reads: CASSGGTSGPNEQFF. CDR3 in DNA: TGTGCCAGCAGTGGGGGGACTAGCGGACCCAATGAGCAGTTCTTC.

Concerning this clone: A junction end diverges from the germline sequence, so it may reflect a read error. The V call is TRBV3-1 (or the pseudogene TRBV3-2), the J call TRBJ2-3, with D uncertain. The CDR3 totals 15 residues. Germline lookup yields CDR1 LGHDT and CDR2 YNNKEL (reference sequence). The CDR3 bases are TGTGCCAGCGGCCAAGATCCCGCCCCGGCAGATACGCAGTATTTT. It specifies CASGQDPAPADTQYF.

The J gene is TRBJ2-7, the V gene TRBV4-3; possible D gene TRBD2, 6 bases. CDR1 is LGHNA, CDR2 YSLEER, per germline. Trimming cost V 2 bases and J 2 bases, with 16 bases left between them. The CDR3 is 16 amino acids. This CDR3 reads CASSQTTEGFAYEQYF. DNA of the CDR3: TGCGCCAGCAGCCAAACTACGGAGGGGTTTGCCTACGAGCAGTACTTC.

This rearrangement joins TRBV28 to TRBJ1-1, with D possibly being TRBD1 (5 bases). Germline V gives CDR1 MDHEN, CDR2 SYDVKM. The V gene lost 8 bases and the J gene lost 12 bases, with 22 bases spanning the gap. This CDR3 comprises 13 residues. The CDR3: CASGSSSSSGPFF. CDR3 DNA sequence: TGTGCCAGCGGAAGTTCCTCTTCCTCAGGGCCTTTCTTT.

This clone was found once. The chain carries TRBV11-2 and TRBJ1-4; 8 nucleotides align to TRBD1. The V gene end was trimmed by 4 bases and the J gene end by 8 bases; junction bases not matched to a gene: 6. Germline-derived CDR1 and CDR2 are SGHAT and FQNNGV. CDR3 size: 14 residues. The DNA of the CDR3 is TGTGCCAGCAGCTACCCGGGACAGGAGGAAAAACTGTTTTTT. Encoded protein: CASSYPGQEEKLFF.

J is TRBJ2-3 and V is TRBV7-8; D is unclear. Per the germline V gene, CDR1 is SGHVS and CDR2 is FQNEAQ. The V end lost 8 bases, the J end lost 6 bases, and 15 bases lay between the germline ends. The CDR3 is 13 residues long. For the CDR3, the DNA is TGTGCCAGCTCCCCGCCGAGAGTCGATACGCAGTATTTT. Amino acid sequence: CASSPPRVDTQYF.

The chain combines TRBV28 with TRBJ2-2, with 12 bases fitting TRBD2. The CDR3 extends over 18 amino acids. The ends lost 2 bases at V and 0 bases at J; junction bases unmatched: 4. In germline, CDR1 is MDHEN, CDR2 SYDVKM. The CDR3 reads CASSLRLAGASNTGELFF. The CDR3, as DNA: TGTGCCAGCAGTTTACGACTAGCGGGAGCCTCGAACACCGGGGAGCTGTTTTTT. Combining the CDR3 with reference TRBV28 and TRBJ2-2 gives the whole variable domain DVKVTQSSRYLVKRTGEKVFLECVQDMDHENMFWYRQDPGLGLRLIYFSYDVKMKEKGDIPEGYSVSREKKERFSLILESASTNQTSMYLCASSLRLAGASNTGELFFGEGSRLTVL.

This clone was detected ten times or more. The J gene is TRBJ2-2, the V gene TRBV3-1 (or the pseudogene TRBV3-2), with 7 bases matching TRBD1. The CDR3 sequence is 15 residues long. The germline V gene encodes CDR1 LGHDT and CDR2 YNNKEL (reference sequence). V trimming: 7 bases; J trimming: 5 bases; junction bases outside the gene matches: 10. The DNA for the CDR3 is TGTGCCAGCACCTATACGGCAGGGGGAACCGGGGAGCTGTTTTTT. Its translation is CASTYTAGGTGELFF.

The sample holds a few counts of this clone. The CDR3 reads CASSSRTGGNQPQHF. In DNA form, the CDR3 reads TGTGCCAGCAGCTCCCGGACAGGGGGCAATCAGCCCCAGCATTTT. This sequence joins TRBV7-2 and TRBJ1-5; 9 nucleotides agree with TRBD1. The CDR3 runs to 15 residues. Germline trimming cut 4 bases from V and 2 bases from J; bases unmatched to any gene: 3. Germline V gene data show CDR1 as SGHTA and CDR2 as FQGNSA.

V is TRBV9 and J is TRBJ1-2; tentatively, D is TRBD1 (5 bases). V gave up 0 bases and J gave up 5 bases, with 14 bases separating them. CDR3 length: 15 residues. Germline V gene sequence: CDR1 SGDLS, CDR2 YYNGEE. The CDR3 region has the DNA TGTGCCAGCAGCGTAGGCACCAATGGGGGATATGGCTACACCTTC. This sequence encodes CASSVGTNGGYGYTF.

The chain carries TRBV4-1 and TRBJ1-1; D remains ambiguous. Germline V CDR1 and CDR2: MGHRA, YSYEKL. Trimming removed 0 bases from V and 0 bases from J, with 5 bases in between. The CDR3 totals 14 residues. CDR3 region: CASSQEQMNTEAFF. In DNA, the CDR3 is TGCGCCAGCAGCCAAGAACAGATGAACACTGAAGCTTTCTTT.

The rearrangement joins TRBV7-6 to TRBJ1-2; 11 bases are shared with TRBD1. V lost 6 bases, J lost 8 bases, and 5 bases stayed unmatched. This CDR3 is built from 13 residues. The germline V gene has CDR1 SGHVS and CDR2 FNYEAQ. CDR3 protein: CASSQDRGHGYTF. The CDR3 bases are TGTGCCAGCAGTCAGGACAGGGGGCACGGCTACACCTTC.

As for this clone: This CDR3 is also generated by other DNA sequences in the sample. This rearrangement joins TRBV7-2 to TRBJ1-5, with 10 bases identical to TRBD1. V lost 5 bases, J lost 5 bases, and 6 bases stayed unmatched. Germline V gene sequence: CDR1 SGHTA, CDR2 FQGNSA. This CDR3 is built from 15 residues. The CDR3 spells CASSLRTGGDQPQHF. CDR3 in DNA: TGTGCCAGCAGCCTCCGGACAGGGGGGGATCAGCCCCAGCATTTT.

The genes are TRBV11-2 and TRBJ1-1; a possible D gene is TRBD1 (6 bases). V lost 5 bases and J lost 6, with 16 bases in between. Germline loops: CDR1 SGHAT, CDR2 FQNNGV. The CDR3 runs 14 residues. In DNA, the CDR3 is TGTGCCAGCAGCCAAGGGACAATCGGGGCTGAAGCTTTCTTT. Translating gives CASSQGTIGAEAFF.

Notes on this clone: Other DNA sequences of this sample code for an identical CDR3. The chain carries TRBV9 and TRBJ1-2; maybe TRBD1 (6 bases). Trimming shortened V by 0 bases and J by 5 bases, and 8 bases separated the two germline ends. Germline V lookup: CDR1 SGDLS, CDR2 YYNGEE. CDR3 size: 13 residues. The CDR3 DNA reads TGTGCCAGCAGCGTAGGGCAGGGGTATGGCTACACCTTC. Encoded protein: CASSVGQGYGYTF.

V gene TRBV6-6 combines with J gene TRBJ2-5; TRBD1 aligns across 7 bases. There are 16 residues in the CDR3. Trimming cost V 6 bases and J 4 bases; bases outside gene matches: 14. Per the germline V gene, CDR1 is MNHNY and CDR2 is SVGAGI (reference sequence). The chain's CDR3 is CASSPRDVGTVETQYF. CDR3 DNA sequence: TGTGCCAGCAGCCCGCGCGATGTGGGGACAGTAGAGACCCAGTACTTC.

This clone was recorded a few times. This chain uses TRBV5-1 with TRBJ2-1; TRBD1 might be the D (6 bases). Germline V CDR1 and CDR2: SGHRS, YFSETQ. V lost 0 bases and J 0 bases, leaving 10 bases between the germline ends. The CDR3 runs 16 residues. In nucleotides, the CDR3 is TGCGCCAGCAGCTTGGGCTCGGACAGCTCCTACAATGAGCAGTTCTTC. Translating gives CASSLGSDSSYNEQFF. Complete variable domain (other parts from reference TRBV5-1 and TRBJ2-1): KAGVTQTPRYLIKTRGQQVTLSCSPISGHRSVSWYQQTPGQGLQFLFEYFSETQRNKGNFPGRFSGRQFSNSRSEMNVSTLELGDSALYLCASSLGSDSSYNEQFFGPGTRLTVL.

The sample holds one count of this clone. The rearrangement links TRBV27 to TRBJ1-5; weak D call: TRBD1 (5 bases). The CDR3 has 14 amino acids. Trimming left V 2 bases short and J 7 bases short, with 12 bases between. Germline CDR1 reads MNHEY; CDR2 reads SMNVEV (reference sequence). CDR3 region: CASSLQGNGQPQHF. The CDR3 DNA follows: TGTGCCAGCAGTTTACAGGGAAATGGACAGCCCCAGCATTTT.

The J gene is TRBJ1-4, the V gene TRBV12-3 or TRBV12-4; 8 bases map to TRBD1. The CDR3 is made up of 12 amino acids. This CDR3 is CAVRGRMEKLFF. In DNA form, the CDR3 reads TGTGCTGTCAGGGGGCGGATGGAAAAACTGTTTTTT.

The CDR3 is CASSLLRSGELFF. The CDR3 nucleotides are TGTGCCAGCAGCTTACTGCGATCCGGGGAGCTGTTTTTT. The gene calls are TRBV11-2 and TRBJ2-2; D is uncertain. This CDR3 has 13 residues. Germline CDR1 is SGHAT and CDR2 is FQNNGV. Trimming pared 2 bases from V and 6 bases from J, leaving 7 bases between.

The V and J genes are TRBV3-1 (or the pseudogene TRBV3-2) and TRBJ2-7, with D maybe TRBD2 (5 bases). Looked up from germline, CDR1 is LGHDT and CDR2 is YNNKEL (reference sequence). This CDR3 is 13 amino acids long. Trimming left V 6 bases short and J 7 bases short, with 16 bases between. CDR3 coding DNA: TGTGCCAGCAGGTCCGGGATGGGTAGGGAGCAGTACTTC. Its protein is CASRSGMGREQYF.

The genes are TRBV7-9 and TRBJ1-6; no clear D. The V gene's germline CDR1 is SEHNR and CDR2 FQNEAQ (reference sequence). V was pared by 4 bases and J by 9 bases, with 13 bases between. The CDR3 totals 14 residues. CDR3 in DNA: TGTGCCAGCAGCTCCCTCCACAGCCTTTCACCCCTCCACTTT. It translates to CASSSLHSLSPLHF.

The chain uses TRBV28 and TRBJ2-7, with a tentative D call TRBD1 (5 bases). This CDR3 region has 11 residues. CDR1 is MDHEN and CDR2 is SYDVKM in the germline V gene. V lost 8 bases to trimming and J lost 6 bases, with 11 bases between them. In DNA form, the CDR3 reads TGTGCCAGCCAAGGGGTCTCCGAGCAGTACTTC. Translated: CASQGVSEQYF. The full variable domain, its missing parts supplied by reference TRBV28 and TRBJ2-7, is DVKVTQSSRYLVKRTGEKVFLECVQDMDHENMFWYRQDPGLGLRLIYFSYDVKMKEKGDIPEGYSVSREKKERFSLILESASTNQTSMYLCASQGVSEQYFGPGTRLTVT.

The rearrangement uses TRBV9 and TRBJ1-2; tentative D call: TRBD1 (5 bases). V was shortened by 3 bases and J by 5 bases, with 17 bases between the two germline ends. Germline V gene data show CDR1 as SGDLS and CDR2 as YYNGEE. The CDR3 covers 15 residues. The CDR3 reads CASSGGVRMAYGYTF. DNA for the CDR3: TGTGCCAGCAGCGGGGGCGTGAGGATGGCGTATGGCTACACCTTC.

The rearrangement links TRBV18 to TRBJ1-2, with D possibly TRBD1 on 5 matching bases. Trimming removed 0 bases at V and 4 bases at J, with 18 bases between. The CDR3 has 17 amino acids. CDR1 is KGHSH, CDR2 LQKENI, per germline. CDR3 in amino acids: CASSPPEGVVVGYGYTF. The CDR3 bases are TGTGCCAGCTCACCACCTGAAGGGGTCGTCGTCGGCTATGGCTACACCTTC.

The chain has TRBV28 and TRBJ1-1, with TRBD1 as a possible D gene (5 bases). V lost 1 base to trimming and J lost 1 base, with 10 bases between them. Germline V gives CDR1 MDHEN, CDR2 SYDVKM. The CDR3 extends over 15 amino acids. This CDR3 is CASSLLQRGNTEAFF. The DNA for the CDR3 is TGTGCCAGCAGTTTATTGCAGAGGGGGAACACTGAAGCTTTCTTT.

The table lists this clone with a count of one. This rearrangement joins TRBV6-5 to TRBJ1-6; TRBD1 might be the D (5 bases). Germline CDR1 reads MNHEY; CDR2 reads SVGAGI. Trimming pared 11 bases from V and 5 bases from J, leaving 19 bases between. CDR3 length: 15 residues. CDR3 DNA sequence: TGTGCCTCTGGGGCGAGGGATCCTAATAATTCACCCCTCCACTTT. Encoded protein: CASGARDPNNSPLHF.

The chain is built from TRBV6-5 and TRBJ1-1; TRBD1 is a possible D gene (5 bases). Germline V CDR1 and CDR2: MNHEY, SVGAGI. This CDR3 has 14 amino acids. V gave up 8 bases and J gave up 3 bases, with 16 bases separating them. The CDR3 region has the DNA TGTGCCAGCGTGGGGGTTGGGGGACACACTGAAGCTTTCTTT. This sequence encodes CASVGVGGHTEAFF.